This is a list of T cell receptor beta chains from one sample in a study of blood T cells in healthy people across ages. TCRdb itself ran the 5' RACE reads through MiXCR, one entry per CDR3 protein. The sample includes around 1.5 million distinct CDR3 sequences, around 55% seen only once; the top ten take 6.5% to 8%. What was sequenced was blood. Every receptor here comes from a man between 18 and 29 years old in good health. CDR3s include the opening cysteine and the closing phenylalanine or tryptophan. The D gene is left open where the match is weak. The size field is filled for only some rows; it gives once, few, many or a size class.

.	.	TRBV7-2	TRBJ2-5	14	CASSSQGGQWTQYF	TGTGCCAGCAGCTCCCAGGGGGGTCAGTGGACCCAGTACTTC
.	TRBD1	TRBV5-1	TRBJ1-4	18	CASSSRPGQGAPNEKLFF	TGCGCCAGCAGCTCGAGGCCGGGACAGGGGGCGCCTAATGAAAAACTGTTTTTT
.	.	TRBV2	TRBJ1-1	13	CASSEKLNTEAFF	TGTGCCAGCAGTGAAAAGTTGAACACTGAAGCTTTCTTT
few	.	TRBV5-1	TRBJ2-3	14	CASSLARTGTPQYF	TGCGCCAGCAGCTTGGCCCGAACCGGGACCCCCCAGTATTTT
.	.	TRBV4-3	TRBJ1-6	15	CASSQGTATNSPLHF	TGCGCCAGCAGCCAAGGAACAGCGACTAATTCACCCCTCCACTTT
.	.	TRBV6-5	TRBJ2-2	12	CASMPFTGELFF	TGTGCCAGCATGCCTTTCACCGGGGAGCTGTTTTTT
.	.	TRBV4-2	TRBJ2-2	15	CASSQELGSAGELFF	TGTGCCAGCAGCCAAGAGCTGGGGTCGGCCGGGGAGCTGTTTTTT
.	.	TRBV5-6	TRBJ2-3	16	CASSLPGNTITDTQYF	TGTGCCAGCAGCTTACCTGGGAACACCATCACAGATACGCAGTATTTT
.	.	TRBV18	TRBJ2-1	15	CASSQTREGHNEQFF	TGTGCCAGCTCCCAAACTAGAGAGGGGCACAATGAGCAGTTCTTC
few	TRBD1	TRBV6-5	TRBJ2-5	14	CASSSGQGEETQYF	TGTGCCAGCAGCTCGGGACAGGGGGAAGAGACCCAGTACTTC
.	.	TRBV3-1	TRBJ1-4	18	CASSQDNPRRGTNEKLFF	TGTGCCAGCAGCCAAGATAACCCAAGGCGCGGAACTAATGAAAAACTGTTTTTT
.	.	TRBV7-9	TRBJ2-3	15	CASSLNAFRTDTQYF	TGTGCCAGCAGCTTAAATGCTTTTCGCACAGATACGCAGTATTTT
.	TRBD2	TRBV7-6	TRBJ2-3	20	CASSYRTISGGAILPDTQYF	TGTGCCAGCAGCTATCGGACTATTAGCGGGGGCGCGATTCTCCCAGATACGCAGTATTTT
once	TRBD2	TRBV2	TRBJ2-5	13	CGLQRGGWETQYF	TGTGGTCTCCAGCGGGGGGGCTGGGAGACCCAGTACTTC
.	.	TRBV6-5	TRBJ1-1	13	CASKVSVNTEAFF	TGTGCCAGCAAGGTCAGCGTGAACACTGAAGCTTTCTTT
.	.	TRBV3-1	TRBJ2-7	15	CASSQDILAHYEQYF	TGTGCCAGCAGCCAAGATATCCTAGCGCATTACGAGCAGTACTTC
.	.	TRBV5-1	TRBJ2-2	16	CASSLEGSTNTGELFF	TGCGCCAGCAGCTTGGAAGGTAGTACGAACACCGGGGAGCTGTTTTTT
.	TRBD1	TRBV7-2	TRBJ1-2	17	CASSLGQGSSFDYGYTF	TGTGCCAGCAGCTTGGGACAGGGTTCTTCTTTTGACTATGGCTACACCTTC
.	.	TRBV12-3/TRBV12-4	TRBJ1-5	15	CASSILRGSNQPQHF	TGTGCCAGCAGTATCCTCAGGGGTAGCAATCAGCCCCAGCATTTT
once	.	TRBV5-5	TRBJ2-7	15	CASSLATRNSYEQYF	TGTGCCAGCAGCTTGGCCACCAGGAACTCCTACGAGCAGTACTTC
.	.	TRBV4-1	TRBJ1-2	18	CASSLFVYEHLSGRGYTF	TGCGCCAGCAGCCTCTTTGTGTACGAACACCTGAGTGGACGGGGCTACACCTTC
.	.	TRBV10-3	TRBJ2-2	15	CAISEDRSNTGELFF	TGTGCCATCAGTGAGGACAGATCGAACACCGGGGAGCTGTTTTTT
few	.	TRBV29-1	TRBJ2-1	16	CSVEGVDLRRNNEQFF	TGCAGCGTTGAAGGCGTCGACCTTAGAAGAAACAATGAGCAGTTCTTC
once	.	TRBV27	TRBJ2-7	17	CASSLTFGGSGSYEQYF	TGTGCCAGCAGTTTAACGTTCGGGGGCTCGGGGTCCTACGAGCAGTACTTC
.	TRBD2	TRBV12-3/TRBV12-4	TRBJ2-7	13	CASTLAEDYEQYF	TGTGCCAGCACCCTAGCGGAGGACTACGAGCAGTACTTC
.	.	TRBV14	TRBJ2-4	15	CASSQGKGFKNIQYF	TGTGCCAGCAGCCAAGGCAAAGGATTCAAAAACATTCAGTACTTC
few	.	TRBV10-3	TRBJ2-7	11	CAISAGLEQYF	TGTGCCATCAGCGCGGGCCTCGAGCAGTACTTC
.	TRBD2	TRBV4-1	TRBJ2-1	17	CASSLAGTSGSYNEQFF	TGCGCCAGCAGCCTCGCCGGGACTAGCGGGTCTTACAATGAGCAGTTCTTC
.	.	TRBV29-1	TRBJ1-4	11	CSVLQNEKLFF	TGCAGCGTTCTACAAAATGAAAAACTGTTTTTT
few	.	TRBV6-2/TRBV6-3	TRBJ1-2	12	CASAYQGVGYTF	TGTGCCAGCGCATACCAGGGAGTTGGCTACACCTTC
.	.	TRBV20-1	TRBJ2-1	12	CSASLMGNEQFF	TGCAGTGCTTCCTTAATGGGAAATGAGCAGTTCTTC
.	.	TRBV5-1	TRBJ1-1	15	CASSPIMGGGTEAFF	TGCGCCAGCAGCCCTATCATGGGTGGTGGCACTGAAGCTTTCTTT
.	TRBD2	TRBV7-2	TRBJ2-3	16	CASSWGLAGGGDTQYF	TGTGCCAGCAGCTGGGGACTAGCGGGAGGTGGGGATACGCAGTATTTT
.	.	TRBV18	TRBJ2-7	16	CASSPPRTVSSYEQYF	TGTGCCAGCTCACCACCGCGGACAGTTAGCTCCTACGAGCAGTACTTC
.	.	TRBV12-3/TRBV12-4	TRBJ2-4	16	CASRQSRAKSKNIQYF	TGTGCCAGCAGACAATCCAGGGCCAAATCCAAAAACATTCAGTACTTC
.	TRBD2	TRBV7-9	TRBJ2-1	13	CASSLPGGDEQFF	TGTGCCAGCAGCCTCCCTGGGGGGGATGAGCAGTTCTTC
.	.	TRBV27	TRBJ2-2	12	CASMTGAGELFF	TGTGCCAGCATGACAGGAGCCGGGGAGCTGTTTTTT
.	.	TRBV12-3/TRBV12-4	TRBJ1-5	12	CASSSMGTPQHF	TGTGCCAGCAGTTCGATGGGAACTCCCCAGCATTTT
.	TRBD1	TRBV12-3/TRBV12-4	TRBJ1-5	15	CASSWSGQGVQPQHF	TGTGCCAGCAGTTGGAGCGGACAGGGAGTTCAGCCCCAGCATTTT
.	.	TRBV12-3/TRBV12-4	TRBJ2-1	15	CASSFSGTDHNEQFF	TGTGCCAGCAGTTTCTCCGGGACCGACCACAATGAGCAGTTCTTC
.	TRBD1	TRBV7-9	TRBJ1-2	15	CASSKPDRVGYGYTF	TGTGCCAGCAGCAAACCGGACAGGGTTGGCTATGGCTACACCTTC
few	.	TRBV29-1	TRBJ2-5	15	CSVSRLVSYQETQYF	TGCAGCGTTTCTCGGTTGGTCAGCTACCAAGAGACCCAGTACTTC
.	.	TRBV29-1	TRBJ1-1	11	CSVDSGGEAFF	TGCAGCGTTGATAGCGGGGGTGAAGCTTTCTTT
.	.	TRBV7-9	TRBJ2-3	15	CASSPIRGGADTQYF	TGTGCCAGCAGCCCAATAAGGGGGGGGGCGGATACGCAGTATTTT
once	TRBD1	TRBV12-3/TRBV12-4	TRBJ1-1	15	CASSSGQGVNTEAFF	TGTGCCAGCAGTTCAGGACAGGGGGTGAACACTGAAGCTTTCTTT
few	TRBD2	TRBV29-1	TRBJ2-7	16	CSVEDRSGLASNEQYF	TGCAGCGTTGAAGATCGTTCGGGACTAGCTTCAAACGAGCAGTACTTC
few	TRBD1	TRBV25-1	TRBJ2-7	13	CASSEGDRAKQYF	TGTGCCAGCAGTGAAGGGGACAGGGCCAAGCAGTACTTC
.	.	TRBV7-8	TRBJ1-2	18	CASSLARWNTGHIYGYTF	TGTGCCAGCAGCTTAGCCAGATGGAATACGGGACACATCTATGGCTACACCTTC
.	.	TRBV5-1	TRBJ2-1	16	CASSLFAIPAENEQFF	TGCGCCAGCAGCTTATTCGCCATACCAGCGGAAAATGAGCAGTTCTTC
.	TRBD2	TRBV20-1	TRBJ2-1	14	CSARGLALYNEQFF	TGCAGTGCTAGGGGACTAGCTTTATACAATGAGCAGTTCTTC
.	.	TRBV7-9	TRBJ2-1	15	CASSLGLPTGEEQFF	TGTGCCAGCTCCCTAGGACTTCCGACTGGGGAGGAGCAGTTCTTC
.	TRBD1	TRBV29-1	TRBJ2-7	14	CSVRGTGSSYEQYF	TGCAGCGTTAGAGGGACAGGGAGCTCCTACGAGCAGTACTTC
few	.	TRBV20-1	TRBJ1-2	12	CSARSLGHGYTF	TGCAGTGCTAGGTCTTTGGGGCATGGCTACACCTTC
.	.	TRBV3-1	TRBJ2-7	14	CASSLTRTYHEQYF	TGTGCCAGCAGCCTAACCCGGACCTACCACGAGCAGTACTTC